The 10 T cell receptor beta chains given below trace back to one sample, sequenced in a study of lymphopenia after photon versus proton radiotherapy. The table came from immunoSEQ multiplex PCR; TCRdb's copy has only in-frame clones and leaves some out. The profile covers roughly 36,000 clones, with roughly 90% appearing a single time and about 7% taken by the ten largest. The sample here was peripheral blood, taken from a patient treated with photon-based radiotherapy. These receptors all stem from a woman between 50 and 59 years old with pancreatic cancer.

The rearrangement joins TRBV5-1 to TRBJ2-7; D is unclear. The CDR3 covers 12 residues. Germline CDR1 and CDR2: SGHRS and YFSETQ. Trimming cost V 5 bases and J 3 bases, with 9 bases left between them. The CDR3 nucleotides are TGCGCCAGCAGTCTTAACTACTACGAGCAGTACTTC. This gives the protein CASSLNYYEQYF. Based on the CDR3 plus reference TRBV5-1 and TRBJ2-7, the full variable domain is KAGVTQTPRYLIKTRGQQVTLSCSPISGHRSVSWYQQTPGQGLQFLFEYFSETQRNKGNFPGRFSGRQFSNSRSEMNVSTLELGDSALYLCASSLNYYEQYFGPGTRLTVT.

The chain carries TRBV5-4 and TRBJ2-6; tentative D call: TRBD1 (6 bases). V shed 5 bases and J shed 0 bases, with 12 bases lying between them. The CDR3 is 16 amino acids. In germline, CDR1 is SGHNT, CDR2 YYREEE (reference sequence). CDR3 nucleotide sequence: TGTGCCAGCAGAGGAACAGGGAGCTCTGGGGCCAACGTCCTGACTTTC. It is translated as CASRGTGSSGANVLTF. Filled out from reference TRBV5-4 and TRBJ2-6, the complete variable domain reads ETGVTQSPTHLIKTRGQQVTLRCSSQSGHNTVSWYQQALGQGPQFIFQYYREEENGRGNFPPRFSGLQFPNYSSELNVNALELDDSALYLCASRGTGSSGANVLTFGAGSRLTVL.

The chain employs TRBV28 and TRBJ1-5; D unclear. CDR3 length: 15 amino acids. V lost 6 bases and J 4 bases, leaving 16 bases between the germline ends. Per germline, CDR1 MDHEN and CDR2 SYDVKM. CDR3 nucleotides: TGTGCCAGCAGCCAGACAACAACGGGAAATCAGCCCCAGCATTTT. It is translated as CASSQTTTGNQPQHF.

The J gene is TRBJ2-3, the V gene TRBV19; maybe TRBD2 (6 bases). The CDR3 extends over 13 amino acids. V lost 10 bases to trimming and J lost 1 base, with 12 bases between them. Germline loops: CDR1 LNHDA, CDR2 SQIVND (reference sequence). The CDR3: CATRELGTDTQYF. In nucleotides, the CDR3 is TGTGCCACTCGGGAGCTGGGCACAGATACGCAGTATTTT. Variable domain in full (rest from reference TRBV19 and TRBJ2-3): DGGITQSPKYLFRKEGQNVTLSCEQNLNHDAMYWYRQDPGQGLRLIYYSQIVNDFQKGDIAEGYSVSREKKESFPLTVTSAQKNPTAFYLCATRELGTDTQYFGPGTRLTVL.

The chain recombines TRBV7-8 with TRBJ1-4; 11 bases align to TRBD1. The CDR3 runs to 16 residues. Germline lookup yields CDR1 SGHVS and CDR2 FQNEAQ. V shed 1 base and J 7 bases; nucleotides not matched to a gene: 5. The CDR3 DNA reads as TGTGCCAGCAGCTTAGAGGGGACAGGGGGGAGTGAAAAACTGTTTTTT. Translating gives CASSLEGTGGSEKLFF.

This chain uses TRBV5-6 with TRBJ2-5; 7 positions agree with TRBD1. The CDR3 length is 14 residues. In germline, CDR1 is SGHDT, CDR2 YYEEEE. With 5 bases clipped from V and 1 base from J, the junction kept 5 bases outside the gene matches. As DNA, the CDR3 is TGTGCCAGCAGTTCTGACAGGGTCCAAGAGACCCAGTACTTC. Its protein is CASSSDRVQETQYF.

The V and J genes are TRBV27 and TRBJ2-3, with D perhaps matching TRBD2 (6 bases). This CDR3 has 16 amino acids. Looked up from germline, CDR1 is MNHEY and CDR2 is SMNVEV (reference sequence). V shed 9 bases and J shed 0 bases, with 19 bases lying between them. CDR3 nucleotides: TGTGCCAGTGGGGGTGGGGAGGTTGTTAGCACAGATACGCAGTATTTT. Translation: CASGGGEVVSTDTQYF.

This clone was detected once. The rearrangement uses TRBV6-5 and TRBJ2-7, with D uncertain. CDR3 length: 13 residues. CDR1 is MNHEY, CDR2 SVGAGI, per germline. The V end was cut by 5 bases, the J end by 3 bases, with 11 bases between. The CDR3 sequence: CASSVSRDYEQYF. CDR3 in DNA: TGTGCCAGCAGTGTTTCTAGGGACTACGAGCAGTACTTC.

The J gene is TRBJ2-1, the V gene TRBV19; 12 nucleotides agree with TRBD1. The CDR3 is made up of 15 amino acids. The V gene's germline CDR1 is LNHDA and CDR2 SQIVND (reference sequence). The J segment lost 6 bases and the V segment lost 4 bases, leaving 4 bases of the junction unmatched. The CDR3: CASSTTGQGANEQFF. In DNA, the CDR3 is TGTGCCAGTAGTACTACGGGACAGGGGGCCAATGAGCAGTTCTTC. The whole variable domain, remainder taken from reference TRBV19 and TRBJ2-1, is DGGITQSPKYLFRKEGQNVTLSCEQNLNHDAMYWYRQDPGQGLRLIYYSQIVNDFQKGDIAEGYSVSREKKESFPLTVTSAQKNPTAFYLCASSTTGQGANEQFFGPGTRLTVL.

The chain is built from TRBV18 and TRBJ2-4, with no clear D. The CDR3 length is 15 residues. The germline V gene encodes CDR1 KGHSH and CDR2 LQKENI. V gave up 4 bases and J gave up 5 bases, with 15 bases separating them. The CDR3 DNA is TGTGCCAGCTCACTCGACGCGAGGCGTGAAAACATTCAGTACTTC. This sequence encodes CASSLDARRENIQYF.